This record covers a single T cell receptor beta chain. Its target is not known. A multiplex PCR was run with 60 Vbeta primers and 13 Jbeta primers. Data came from immunoSEQ multiplex PCR; TCRdb stores just in-frame clones and leaves some out. The data hold just over 200,000 clones, with roughly 68% observed a single time. This specimen comes from a study of cytomegalovirus exposure and HLA in healthy donors. Study-level findings and limits: The classifier was said to identify cytomegalovirus status with high specificity and sensitivity. Association with HLA alleles at 0.05 false discovery rate was found for 17,000 or so TCR beta sequences in a later analysis. Being productive about 90% or about 30% of the time was typical of most TCR beta V segments in an earlier analysis.

Per germline, CDR1 SGHAT and CDR2 FQNNGV. This CDR3 has 17 residues. V lost 8 bases and J 0 bases, leaving 21 bases between the germline ends. The chain has TRBV11-2 and TRBJ2-3; D perhaps matches TRBD2 (7 bases). This clonotype originated in a man aged 40-49 years in good health and CMV-seropositive. Sequenced: PBMCs. The CDR3 DNA sequence: TGTGCCAGCCATTGGGGGGGCGGGGGAGGAAGCACAGATACGCAGTATTTT. Its protein product is CASHWGGGGGSTDTQYF.